The 18 T cell receptor beta chains presented below share a single source sample, sequenced in a study of OX40 agonist ivuxolimab in advanced cancers. Assay used: immunoSEQ multiplex PCR; TCRdb lists only in-frame clones, some missing. This sample has about 100,000 clones, with 86% found just once. Source: CD4+ or CD8+ T cells sorted from blood, taken in a trial of the OX40 agonist ivuxolimab. Receptor source: an adult with an advanced solid tumor such as melanoma, head and neck, liver or kidney cancer.

This clone was observed once. V and J are TRBV29-1 and TRBJ2-6; D is unclear. This CDR3 spans 14 amino acids. V lost 2 bases to trimming and J lost 2 bases, with 7 bases between them. In germline, CDR1 is SQVTM, CDR2 ANQGSEA. The DNA of the CDR3 is TGCAGCGTTGAAACCCCTCCTGGGGCCAACGTCCTGACTTTC. It encodes CSVETPPGANVLTF.

This chain uses TRBV5-8 with TRBJ2-5; TRBD2 aligns across 10 bases. There are 15 residues in the CDR3. J lost 4 bases, V lost 2 bases, and 5 bases had no gene match. CDR1 is SGHTS, CDR2 YDEGEE, per germline. CDR3 amino acids: CASSLTSGDRETQYF. In nucleotides, the CDR3 is TGTGCCAGCAGCTTAACTAGCGGGGATAGAGAGACCCAGTACTTC.

The chain employs TRBV5-8 and TRBJ2-2; D possibly corresponds to TRBD1 (6 bases). V was cut by 2 bases and J by 4 bases, with 12 bases left in between. Germline loops: CDR1 SGHTS, CDR2 YDEGEE. The CDR3 has 15 residues. CDR3 loop: CASSFAGAVTGELFF. The CDR3 DNA follows: TGTGCCAGCAGCTTCGCAGGGGCTGTCACCGGGGAGCTGTTTTTT.

The chain combines TRBV6-5 with TRBJ2-1, with TRBD1 identical over 7 bases. Germline CDR1 MNHEY, CDR2 SVGAGI. CDR3 length: 14 residues. With V trimmed by 6 bases and J by 5 bases, 7 bases remained unmatched. CDR3 bases: TGTGCCAGCAGCCGACAGGGCTTCAACAATGAGCAGTTCTTC. Translated: CASSRQGFNNEQFF.

The rearrangement joins TRBV2 to TRBJ2-5; 11 positions agree with TRBD1. The assigned J gene may be wrong: the sequence end matches TRBJ2-7 better. CDR3 length equals 14 residues. CDR1 is SNHLY, CDR2 FYNNEI, per germline. The CDR3 reads CASRGTGGSYEQYF. For the CDR3, the DNA is TGTGCCAGCAGGGGGACAGGGGGATCCTACGAGCAGTACTTC.

This clone was observed a few times. J is TRBJ2-1 and V is TRBV30; D remains unclear. This CDR3 region has 15 residues. The V and J ends lost 2 bases and 2 bases respectively, with 13 bases between them. Germline loops: CDR1 GTSNPN, CDR2 SVGIG (reference sequence). The CDR3 region has the DNA TGTGCCTGGAGTCCCCTCAGACAAACCTACAATGAGCAGTTCTTC. Its protein product is CAWSPLRQTYNEQFF.

CDR3 nucleotide sequence: TGTGCCAGCTCACCCGGGACAGGAGGCGCCGGGGAGCTGTTTTTT. Protein product: CASSPGTGGAGELFF. The rearrangement uses TRBV18 and TRBJ2-2; 8 bases map to TRBD1. V lost 3 bases to trimming and J lost 6 bases; unmatched junction nucleotides: 6. CDR1 KGHSH and CDR2 LQKENI come from the germline V gene. CDR3 length equals 15 residues.

This clone was counted a few times. The chain is built from TRBV9 and TRBJ2-1; TRBD1 agrees at 10 bases. Looked up from germline, CDR1 is SGDLS and CDR2 is YYNGEE. Trimming cost V 4 bases and J 9 bases; bases outside gene matches: 10. The CDR3 totals 15 residues. The CDR3 is CASSKGQGGVVEQFF. CDR3 DNA: TGTGCCAGCAGCAAAGGACAGGGGGGAGTAGTTGAGCAGTTCTTC. The complete variable domain, with remaining parts taken from reference TRBV9 and TRBJ2-1, reads DSGVTQTPKHLITATGQRVTLRCSPRSGDLSVYWYQQSLDQGLQFLIQYYNGEERAKGNILERFSAQQFPDLHSELNLSSLELGDSALYFCASSKGQGGVVEQFFGPGTRLTVL.

This clone was observed a single time. The chain combines TRBV19 with TRBJ2-1, with 12 bases aligning to TRBD1. Germline CDR1 reads LNHDA; CDR2 reads SQIVND (reference sequence). The CDR3 length is 15 residues. The junction had 4 bases not matched to a gene; V was cut back by 4 bases and J by 6 bases. CDR3 sequence (DNA): TGTGCCAGTAGTACTCCGGGACAGGGGGCCAATGAGCAGTTCTTC. Its translation is CASSTPGQGANEQFF.

CDR3 region: CASSPGLAGGLYNEQFF. Written as DNA, the CDR3 is TGTGCCAGCAGCCCTGGACTAGCGGGGGGACTATACAATGAGCAGTTCTTC. The V gene is TRBV5-4, the J gene TRBJ2-1, with 14 bases matching TRBD2. J gave up 4 bases and V 4 bases, and 7 bases lay outside the gene matches. The CDR3 covers 17 residues. Germline V lookup: CDR1 SGHNT, CDR2 YYREEE (reference sequence). The variable domain in full, completed from reference TRBV5-4 and TRBJ2-1, reads ETGVTQSPTHLIKTRGQQVTLRCSSQSGHNTVSWYQQALGQGPQFIFQYYREEENGRGNFPPRFSGLQFPNYSSELNVNALELDDSALYLCASSPGLAGGLYNEQFFGPGTRLTVL.

This clone was seen a handful of times. This rearrangement joins TRBV30 to TRBJ1-1; the D is unclear. Germline V gene sequence: CDR1 GTSNPN, CDR2 SVGIG (reference sequence). Between the trimmed V and J ends, which lost 0 bases and 4 bases, there was a span of 6 bases. The CDR3 is 12 residues long. The CDR3, as DNA: TGTGCCTGGAGTGTATATCGCACTGAAGCTTTCTTT. As protein: CAWSVYRTEAFF.

Here the CDR3 DNA reads TGTGCCAGCAGGCCTCGGGACTCCTACGAGCAGTACTTC. It specifies CASRPRDSYEQYF. The chain joins TRBV7-9 to TRBJ2-5; possible D gene TRBD2, 5 bases. The tail of the sequence fits TRBJ2-7 better, so the J call may be wrong. The CDR3 is made up of 13 amino acids. Germline CDR1 reads SEHNR; CDR2 reads FQNEAQ (reference sequence).

This rearrangement joins TRBV7-3 to TRBJ2-1; maybe TRBD2 (6 bases). Per the germline V gene, CDR1 is SGHTA and CDR2 is FQGTGA. The CDR3 runs 15 residues. CDR3 in DNA: TGTGGTTCGTCCTTTGACCCGGCGGGATACAATGAGCAGTTCTTC. This sequence encodes CGSSFDPAGYNEQFF.

This sequence joins TRBV30 and TRBJ2-2; D not certain. The CDR3 extends over 14 amino acids. The V end was cut by 3 bases, the J end by 1 base, with 9 bases between. Per germline, CDR1 GTSNPN and CDR2 SVGIG (reference sequence). The CDR3 is CAWSQGRNTGELFF. CDR3 coding DNA: TGTGCCTGGAGCCAAGGCCGGAACACCGGGGAGCTGTTTTTT.

The sample holds many counts of this clone. The V call is TRBV10-1, the J call TRBJ1-3; D is undetermined. The length of the CDR3 is 14 residues. V lost 7 bases, J lost 1 base, and 11 bases lay in between. The V gene's germline CDR1 is WNHNN and CDR2 SYGVQD (reference sequence). This CDR3 reads CASTPSLSGNTIYF. CDR3 nucleotide sequence: TGCGCCAGCACCCCCTCGTTATCTGGAAACACCATATATTTT.

This chain connects TRBV5-1 to TRBJ2-2; no clear D gene. The CDR3 consists of 15 residues. Trimming stripped 2 bases from V and 4 bases from J, with 12 bases between. Germline V gene data show CDR1 as SGHRS and CDR2 as YFSETQ. In DNA, the CDR3 is TGCGCCAGCAGCTTATCCAGCTGGGGCACCGGGGAGCTGTTTTTT. Its translation: CASSLSSWGTGELFF. Full variable domain (rest looked up from reference TRBV5-1 and TRBJ2-2): KAGVTQTPRYLIKTRGQQVTLSCSPISGHRSVSWYQQTPGQGLQFLFEYFSETQRNKGNFPGRFSGRQFSNSRSEMNVSTLELGDSALYLCASSLSSWGTGELFFGEGSRLTVL.

In nucleotides, the CDR3 is TGTGCCAGCAGTGCCCATACAGCCCGCTCAACTGAGCAGTTCTTC. This sequence encodes CASSAHTARSTEQFF. The rearrangement links TRBV6-5 to TRBJ2-1; no definite D call. Trimming stripped 5 bases from V and 9 bases from J, with 20 bases between. Looked up from germline, CDR1 is MNHEY and CDR2 is SVGAGI. The CDR3 contains 15 residues.

The chain links TRBV27 to TRBJ2-7; 10 nucleotides align to TRBD1. Germline loops: CDR1 MNHEY, CDR2 SMNVEV (reference sequence). This CDR3 has 14 amino acids. V gave up 5 bases and J gave up 2 bases; unmatched junction bases: 3. CDR3 in amino acids: CASSADRGPYEQYF. The CDR3 bases are TGTGCCAGCAGTGCAGACAGGGGGCCCTACGAGCAGTACTTC.